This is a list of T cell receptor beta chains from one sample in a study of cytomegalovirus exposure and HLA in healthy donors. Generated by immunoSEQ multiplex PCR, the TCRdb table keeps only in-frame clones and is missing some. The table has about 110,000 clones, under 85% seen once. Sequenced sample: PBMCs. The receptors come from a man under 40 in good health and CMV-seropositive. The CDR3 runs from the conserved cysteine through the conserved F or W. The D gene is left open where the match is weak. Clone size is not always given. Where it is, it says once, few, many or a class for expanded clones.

DNA: TGCAGCGTTGAAGGGGGGCTCGGGGAGACCCAGTACTTC
CDR3: CSVEGGLGETQYF
length: 13
size: NA
V: TRBV29-1
J: TRBJ2-5
D: NA

DNA: TGTGCCTGGACCCGGGACAGGGGGCGAGATACGCAGTATTTT
CDR3: CAWTRDRGRDTQYF
length: 14
size: NA
V: TRBV30
J: TRBJ2-3
D: TRBD1

DNA: TGTGCCAGCAGCTTAACCGGTTCACCCCTCCACTTT
CDR3: CASSLTGSPLHF
length: 12
size: few
V: TRBV13
J: TRBJ1-6
D: NA

DNA: TGTGCCTGGAGTGTACCCCGACAGGGCAACCTTAAAGTTCAGCCCCAGCATTTT
CDR3: CAWSVPRQGNLKVQPQHF
length: 18
size: NA
V: TRBV30
J: TRBJ1-5
D: TRBD1

DNA: TGCGCCAGCAGCTTGAGCGCGGGGGCGGATGAAAAACTGTTTTTT
CDR3: CASSLSAGADEKLFF
length: 15
size: NA
V: TRBV5-1
J: TRBJ1-4
D: NA

DNA: TGCAGCGCCAGGGGACAGGGAGGGAGGTTCGGCACTGAAGCTTTCTTT
CDR3: CSARGQGGRFGTEAFF
length: 16
size: NA
V: TRBV29-1
J: TRBJ1-1
D: TRBD1

DNA: TGTGCCAGCAGCTTAGGGACTAGCGGCCAAGAGACCCAGTACTTC
CDR3: CASSLGTSGQETQYF
length: 15
size: once
V: TRBV7-6
J: TRBJ2-5
D: TRBD2

DNA: TGTGCCAGTAGTACCGGGTCTGGCTCCTACGAGCAGTACTTC
CDR3: CASSTGSGSYEQYF
length: 14
size: once
V: TRBV19
J: TRBJ2-7
D: NA

DNA: TGTGCCAGCAGTGTTGGTTTAGCGGGGACACTCCCATCCACAGATACGCAGTATTTT
CDR3: CASSVGLAGTLPSTDTQYF
length: 19
size: NA
V: TRBV2
J: TRBJ2-3
D: TRBD2

DNA: TGTGCCACCCCGGACACCCTACGTACGCAGTATTTT
CDR3: CATPDTLRTQYF
length: 12
size: NA
V: TRBV6-1
J: TRBJ2-3
D: NA

DNA: TGTGCCACCAGCGAGTCCAGGGGAAGCTCTGGAAACACCATATATTTT
CDR3: CATSESRGSSGNTIYF
length: 16
size: once
V: TRBV15
J: TRBJ1-3
D: NA

DNA: TGTGCCAGCAGTTTTATGGCCCCCACAGATACGCAGTATTTT
CDR3: CASSFMAPTDTQYF
length: 14
size: NA
V: TRBV27
J: TRBJ2-3
D: NA

DNA: TGTGCCAGCAGCTTGGGGAGGAATAATGAAAAACTGTTTTTT
CDR3: CASSLGRNNEKLFF
length: 14
size: NA
V: TRBV7-9
J: TRBJ1-4
D: NA

DNA: TGTGCCAGCAGTCTCCTCTACGAGCAGTACTTC
CDR3: CASSLLYEQYF
length: 11
size: NA
V: TRBV28
J: TRBJ2-7
D: NA

DNA: TGTGCCAGCAGCCCTGAGACTCCCGGGGGGGAGCCCCAGCATTTT
CDR3: CASSPETPGGEPQHF
length: 15
size: NA
V: TRBV7-9
J: TRBJ1-5
D: NA

DNA: TGCGCCAGCAGCTTGGTAGGACAGGGGGCAGGGACAGATACGCAGTATTTT
CDR3: CASSLVGQGAGTDTQYF
length: 17
size: NA
V: TRBV5-1
J: TRBJ2-3
D: TRBD1

DNA: TGCAGCGTTTCTCGGACAGGGGGGAATTCGAACACCGGGGAGCTGTTTTTT
CDR3: CSVSRTGGNSNTGELFF
length: 17
size: NA
V: TRBV29-1
J: TRBJ2-2
D: TRBD1

DNA: TGCGCCAGCAGCCTCCGGGGGGGCACTAGCACAGATACGCAGTATTTT
CDR3: CASSLRGGTSTDTQYF
length: 16
size: NA
V: TRBV4-3
J: TRBJ2-3
D: TRBD2

DNA: TGCGCCAGCAGCAGGGGCCGTGGGACAGGGGGCGCGGCAGATACGCAGTATTTT
CDR3: CASSRGRGTGGAADTQYF
length: 18
size: NA
V: TRBV5-1
J: TRBJ2-3
D: TRBD1